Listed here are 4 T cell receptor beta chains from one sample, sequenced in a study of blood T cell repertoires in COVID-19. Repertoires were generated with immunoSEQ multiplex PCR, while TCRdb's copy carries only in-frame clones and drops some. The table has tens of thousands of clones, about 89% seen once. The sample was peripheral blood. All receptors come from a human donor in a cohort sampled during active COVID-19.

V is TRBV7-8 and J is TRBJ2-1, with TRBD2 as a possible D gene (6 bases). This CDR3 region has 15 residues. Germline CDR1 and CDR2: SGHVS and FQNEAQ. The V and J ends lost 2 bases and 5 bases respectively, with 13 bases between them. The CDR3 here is CASSLRAGADNEQFF. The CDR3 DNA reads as TGTGCCAGCAGCTTAAGAGCGGGCGCAGACAATGAGCAGTTCTTC.

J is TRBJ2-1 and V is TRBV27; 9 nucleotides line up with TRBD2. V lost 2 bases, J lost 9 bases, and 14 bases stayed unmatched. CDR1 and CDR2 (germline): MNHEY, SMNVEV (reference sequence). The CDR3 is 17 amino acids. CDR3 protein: CASSLRFVAGGRGEQFF. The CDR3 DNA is TGTGCCAGCAGTTTACGATTCGTCGCGGGAGGGCGGGGTGAGCAGTTCTTC.

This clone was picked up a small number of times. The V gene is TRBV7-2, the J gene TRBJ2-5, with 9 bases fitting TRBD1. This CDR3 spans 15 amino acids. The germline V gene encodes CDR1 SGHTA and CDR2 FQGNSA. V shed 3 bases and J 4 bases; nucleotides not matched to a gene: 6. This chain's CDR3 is CASSFPGQGGETQYF. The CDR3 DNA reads TGTGCCAGCAGCTTTCCGGGACAGGGAGGAGAGACCCAGTACTTC.

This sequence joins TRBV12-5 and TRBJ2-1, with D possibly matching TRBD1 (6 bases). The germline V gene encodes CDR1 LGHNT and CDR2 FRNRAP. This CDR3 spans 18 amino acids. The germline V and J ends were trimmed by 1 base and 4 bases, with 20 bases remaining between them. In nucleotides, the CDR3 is TGTGCTAGTGGTTTGGGTGGTAATGAGGGCAGGGGTTACAATGAGCAGTTCTTC. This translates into CASGLGGNEGRGYNEQFF.